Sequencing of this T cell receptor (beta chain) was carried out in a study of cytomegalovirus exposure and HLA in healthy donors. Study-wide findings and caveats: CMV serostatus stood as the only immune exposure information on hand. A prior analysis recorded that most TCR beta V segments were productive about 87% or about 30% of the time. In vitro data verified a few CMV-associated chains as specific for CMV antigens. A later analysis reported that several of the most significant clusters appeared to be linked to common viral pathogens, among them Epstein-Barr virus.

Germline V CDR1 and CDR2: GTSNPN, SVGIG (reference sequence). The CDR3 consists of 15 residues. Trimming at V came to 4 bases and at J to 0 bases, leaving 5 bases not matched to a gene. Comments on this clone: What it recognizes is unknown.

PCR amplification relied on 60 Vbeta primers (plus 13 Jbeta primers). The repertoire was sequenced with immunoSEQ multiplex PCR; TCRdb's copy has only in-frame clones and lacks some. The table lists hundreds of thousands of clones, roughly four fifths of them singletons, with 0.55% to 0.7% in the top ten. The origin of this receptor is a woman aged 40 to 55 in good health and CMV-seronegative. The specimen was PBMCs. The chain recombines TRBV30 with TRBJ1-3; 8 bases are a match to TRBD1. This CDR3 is CAWTGTGHSGNTIYF. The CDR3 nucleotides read TGTGCCTGGACAGGGACAGGCCACTCTGGAAACACCATATATTTT.